These 3 T cell receptor beta chains were sequenced from one sample in a study of blood T cell repertoires in COVID-19. The table came from immunoSEQ multiplex PCR; TCRdb's copy has only in-frame clones and leaves some out. The sample yields fewer than 500,000 clones, 75% to 90% seen once. The specimen was PBMCs or T cells enriched from blood (not recorded which). These receptors originate from a woman aged 18 to 35 who had recovered from COVID-19.

The rearrangement links TRBV27 to TRBJ1-5; a weak D match, TRBD1 (6 bases). Trimming cost V 3 bases and J 3 bases, with 12 bases left between them. The CDR3 sequence is 15 residues long. Germline V CDR1 and CDR2: MNHEY, SMNVEV (reference sequence). CDR3 sequence: CASSLLRDTNQPQHF. CDR3 sequence (DNA): TGTGCCAGCAGTTTGTTACGGGACACCAATCAGCCCCAGCATTTT.

The chain carries TRBV4-1 and TRBJ1-1, with 8 bases that match TRBD1. The J segment lost 11 bases and the V segment lost 5 bases, leaving 10 bases of the junction unmatched. Germline V CDR1 and CDR2: MGHRA, YSYEKL. The CDR3 is made up of 13 amino acids. The CDR3 nucleotides are TGCGCCAGCAGCTTAGAACAGGGGGGAGGCGCTTTCTTT. This gives the protein CASSLEQGGGAFF.

This chain connects TRBV12-3 or TRBV12-4 to TRBJ1-2; possible D gene TRBD1, 6 bases. V lost 2 bases and J 9 bases, leaving 10 bases between the germline ends. CDR3 length: 12 amino acids. The chain's CDR3 is CASSLRGTSYTF. Written as DNA, the CDR3 is TGTGCCAGCAGTTTAAGGGGGACGAGCTACACCTTC.